This is a list of T cell receptor beta chains from one sample in a study of shared clonotypes between healthy human individuals. The protocol was immunoSEQ multiplex PCR, while the TCRdb copy is restricted to in-frame clones and leaves out a portion. Found here are over a million clones, just under 99% of them singletons; the top ten hold 0.36%. Sequenced input: naive CD4+ T cells sorted from blood. The receptors stem from a young man in good health. The CDR3 runs from the conserved cysteine through the conserved F or W. A D gene is named only where the DNA matches it firmly. Expanded clones get a size class; other rows say once, few or many, or leave the size out.

CDR3aa	CDR3nt	j_gene	d_gene	v_gene	abundance
CASTRQSSYEQYF	TGTGCCAGCACTAGACAGAGCTCCTACGAGCAGTACTTC	TRBJ2-7	NA	TRBV6-6	NA
CASSSTSGNTIYF	TGTGCCAGCAGTTCCACCTCTGGAAACACCATATATTTT	TRBJ1-3	NA	TRBV6-5	NA
CSVDSAGVGETQYF	TGCAGCGTTGACTCTGCGGGAGTTGGTGAGACCCAGTACTTC	TRBJ2-5	TRBD2	TRBV29-1	NA
CASSRGTGFSTYGYTF	TGCGCCAGCAGCCGAGGGACGGGATTTTCTACCTATGGCTACACCTTC	TRBJ1-2	NA	TRBV5-1	NA
CASSLPGRDRVFYF	TGTGCCAGCAGCCTCCCTGGCCGGGACAGGGTTTTTTACTTC	TRBJ2-7	TRBD1	TRBV7-3	NA
CASSLGRQQETQYF	TGCGCCAGCAGCTTGGGGAGACAGCAAGAGACCCAGTACTTC	TRBJ2-5	NA	TRBV5-1	once
CASSPLQGGLQETQYF	TGTGCCAGCTCACCACTACAGGGCGGCTTACAAGAGACCCAGTACTTC	TRBJ2-5	NA	TRBV18	NA
CASSLVPPRVGSYEQYF	TGTGCCAGCAGCTTGGTTCCCCCCCGGGTAGGGAGCTACGAGCAGTACTTC	TRBJ2-7	NA	TRBV5-5	NA
CASSLGGQGRGYGYTF	TGTGCCAGCAGTTTAGGGGGACAGGGGCGCGGCTATGGCTACACCTTC	TRBJ1-2	TRBD1	TRBV28	NA
CASRGQGNTIYF	TGTGCCAGCAGGGGACAGGGAAACACCATATATTTT	TRBJ1-3	TRBD1	TRBV6-6	NA
CASSVYPGQGTYSNTEAFF	TGTGCCAGCAGCGTTTACCCGGGACAGGGAACTTACTCTAACACTGAAGCTTTCTTT	TRBJ1-1	TRBD1	TRBV9	once
CASSQGRQNTEAFF	TGTGCCAGCAGCCAAGGACGGCAGAACACTGAAGCTTTCTTT	TRBJ1-1	NA	TRBV9	NA
CASSQDSGEQYF	TGCGCCAGCAGCCAAGATAGCGGCGAGCAGTACTTC	TRBJ2-7	NA	TRBV4-3	NA
CASSDFHTRSDTQYF	TGTGCCAGCAGTGATTTCCACACCCGATCGGATACGCAGTATTTT	TRBJ2-3	NA	TRBV6-1	NA
CAWSVGRAKNIQYF	TGTGCCTGGAGTGTAGGACGAGCCAAAAACATTCAGTACTTC	TRBJ2-4	NA	TRBV30	once
CASSRDFSSTDTQYF	TGTGCCAGCAGTAGGGACTTTTCCTCCACAGATACGCAGTATTTT	TRBJ2-3	NA	TRBV6-4	NA
CASSLAGDGRGYTF	TGTGCCAGCAGCTTAGCGGGGGACGGAAGGGGCTACACCTTC	TRBJ1-2	NA	TRBV7-9	NA
CASSQLPGSGNTIYF	TGTGCCAGCAGCCAACTCCCCGGCTCTGGAAACACCATATATTTT	TRBJ1-3	NA	TRBV14	NA
CASSSTSGPGFTDTQYF	TGTGCCAGCAGCTCAACTAGCGGGCCGGGATTCACAGATACGCAGTATTTT	TRBJ2-3	TRBD2	TRBV7-2	once
CASSPGQGEQFF	TGTGCCAGCTCCCCAGGACAGGGGGAGCAGTTCTTC	TRBJ2-1	TRBD1	TRBV18	NA
CASSQDERVYNEQFF	TGCGCCAGCAGCCAAGATGAGCGGGTGTACAATGAGCAGTTCTTC	TRBJ2-1	NA	TRBV4-3	NA
CASSAVGGAGNTIYF	TGTGCCAGCTCAGCTGTGGGGGGCGCTGGAAACACCATATATTTT	TRBJ1-3	NA	TRBV18	NA
CASSDRGLDRVQNQPQHF	TGTGCCAGCAGTGACAGAGGGTTGGACAGGGTTCAAAATCAGCCCCAGCATTTT	TRBJ1-5	TRBD1	TRBV2	NA
CASSRDRPSGNTIYF	TGCGCCAGCAGCCGGGACAGGCCCTCTGGAAACACCATATATTTT	TRBJ1-3	TRBD1	TRBV5-1	NA
CASSSRLAGVPEQYF	TGTGCCAGCAGCTCCCGACTAGCGGGAGTTCCCGAGCAGTACTTC	TRBJ2-7	TRBD2	TRBV7-8	NA
CASRGRTVNTEAFF	TGTGCCAGCAGGGGACGCACAGTGAACACTGAAGCTTTCTTT	TRBJ1-1	NA	TRBV2	NA
CASSLGPGSTGELFF	TGCGCCAGCAGCTTGGGACCCGGAAGCACCGGGGAGCTGTTTTTT	TRBJ2-2	NA	TRBV5-1	NA
CSVAHSPASNTEAFF	TGCAGCGTTGCCCATAGCCCAGCCTCTAACACTGAAGCTTTCTTT	TRBJ1-1	NA	TRBV29-1	NA
CASSLAWAGGTEAFF	TGTGCCAGCAGCTTAGCCTGGGCAGGGGGCACTGAAGCTTTCTTT	TRBJ1-1	TRBD1	TRBV7-2	NA
CSVRGQGRASHEQYF	TGCAGCGTTAGAGGACAGGGTCGAGCTTCCCACGAGCAGTACTTC	TRBJ2-7	TRBD1	TRBV29-1	NA
CASSLWAGAVFNQPQHF	TGTGCCAGCAGTTTATGGGCAGGGGCCGTATTCAATCAGCCCCAGCATTTT	TRBJ1-5	NA	TRBV28	NA
CASSLVRGEQYF	TGTGCCAGCAGCTTAGTCCGGGGCGAGCAGTACTTC	TRBJ2-7	NA	TRBV7-9	NA
CASSSTGLNTEAFF	TGCGCCAGCAGCTCGACAGGGTTGAACACTGAAGCTTTCTTT	TRBJ1-1	TRBD1	TRBV5-1	NA
CASSAMQGARGTGELFF	TGTGCCAGCAGCGCCATGCAGGGGGCGAGGGGCACCGGGGAGCTGTTTTTT	TRBJ2-2	TRBD1	TRBV14	NA
CASSSMKTYGYTF	TGTGCCAGCAGCTCGATGAAGACCTATGGCTACACCTTC	TRBJ1-2	NA	TRBV5-6	NA